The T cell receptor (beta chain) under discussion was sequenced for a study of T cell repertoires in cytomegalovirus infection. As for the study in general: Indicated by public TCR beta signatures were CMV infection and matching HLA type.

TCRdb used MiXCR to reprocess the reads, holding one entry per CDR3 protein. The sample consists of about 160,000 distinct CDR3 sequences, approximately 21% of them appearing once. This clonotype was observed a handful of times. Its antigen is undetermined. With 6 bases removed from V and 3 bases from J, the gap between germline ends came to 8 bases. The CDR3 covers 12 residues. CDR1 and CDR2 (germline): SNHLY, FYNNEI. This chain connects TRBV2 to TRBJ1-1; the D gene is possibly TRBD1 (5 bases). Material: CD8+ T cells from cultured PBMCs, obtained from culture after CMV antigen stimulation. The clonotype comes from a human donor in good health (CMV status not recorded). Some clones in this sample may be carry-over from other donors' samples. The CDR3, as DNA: TGTGCCAGCAGGGGGGGGGACACTGAAGCTTTCTTT. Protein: CASRGGDTEAFF.